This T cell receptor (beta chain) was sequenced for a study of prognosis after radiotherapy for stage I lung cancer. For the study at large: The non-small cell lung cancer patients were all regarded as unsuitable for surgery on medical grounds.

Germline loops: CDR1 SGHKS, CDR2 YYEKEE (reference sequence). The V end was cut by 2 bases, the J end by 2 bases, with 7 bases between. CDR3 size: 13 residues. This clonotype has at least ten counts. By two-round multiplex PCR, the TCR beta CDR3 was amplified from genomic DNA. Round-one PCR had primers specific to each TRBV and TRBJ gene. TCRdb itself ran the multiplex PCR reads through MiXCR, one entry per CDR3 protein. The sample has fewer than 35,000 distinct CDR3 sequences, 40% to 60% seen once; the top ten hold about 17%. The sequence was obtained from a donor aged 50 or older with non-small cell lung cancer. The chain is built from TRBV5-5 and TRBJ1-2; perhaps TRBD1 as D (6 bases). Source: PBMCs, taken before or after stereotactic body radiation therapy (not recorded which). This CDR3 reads CASSFDRNYGYTF. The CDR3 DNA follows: TGTGCCAGCAGCTTCGACAGGAACTATGGCTACACCTTC.